This T cell receptor beta chain was observed in a study of cytomegalovirus exposure and HLA in healthy donors. Amplification used 60 Vbeta primers and 13 Jbeta primers. This table comes from immunoSEQ multiplex PCR, and its TCRdb copy is limited to in-frame clones, with some not included. The sample includes over 100,000 clones, around 85% of them seen just once. The sample consisted of PBMCs. The receptor was isolated from a man aged 25-45 years in good health and CMV-seronegative.

This chain's CDR3 is CASSLFDSRAEYF. CDR3 nucleotides: TGTGCCAGCAGCTTGTTCGACAGCCGTGCCGAGTACTTC. This chain joins TRBV5-6 and TRBJ2-7; maybe TRBD1 (5 bases). Trimming shortened V by 1 base and J by 11 bases, and 16 bases separated the two germline ends. The germline gives CDR1 SGHDT, CDR2 YYEEEE. The CDR3 is 13 amino acids.